The rows below give T cell receptor beta chains drawn from one sample of a study of blood T cell repertoires in COVID-19. Clones were sequenced by immunoSEQ multiplex PCR, and TCRdb holds only the in-frame ones, with some missing. Among more than 150,000 clones listed, approximately 80% were seen once. The sequenced sample consisted of PBMCs or T cells enriched from blood (not recorded which). The receptor set was obtained from a man aged 45-65 years who had recovered from COVID-19. Each CDR3 is given with its conserved first and last residue. The D gene is left open where the match is weak. Size values are once, few and many counts, or a class for expanded clones, and some rows have none.

TRBV7-9	TRBJ1-2	TRBD1	-	CASSLRTAGRGQGYTF	TGTGCCAGCAGCTTACGAACCGCGGGAAGGGGGCAGGGCTACACCTTC
TRBV29-1	TRBJ2-5	-	-	CSVEGTRKEETQYF	TGCAGCGTTGAAGGAACCAGGAAGGAAGAGACCCAGTACTTC
TRBV28	TRBJ2-7	-	few	CASLGDSSYEQYF	TGTGCCTCCTTGGGTGACAGTTCCTACGAGCAGTACTTC
TRBV12-3/TRBV12-4	TRBJ2-7	TRBD2	-	CASSWGGGYEQYF	TGTGCCAGTAGTTGGGGCGGGGGCTACGAGCAGTACTTC
TRBV9	TRBJ1-2	TRBD1	-	CASSVADNRGSNGYTF	TGTGCCAGCAGCGTAGCGGACAACAGGGGAAGTAACGGCTACACCTTC
TRBV7-2	TRBJ1-1	TRBD1	once	CASSLQGAPEAFF	TGTGCCAGCAGCTTACAGGGGGCCCCTGAAGCTTTCTTT
TRBV3-1/TRBV3-2	TRBJ1-6	-	-	CASSRTDNSPLHF	TGTGCCAGCAGTCGGACAGATAATTCACCCCTCCACTTT
TRBV19	TRBJ2-7	TRBD1	-	CASRDSTYEQYF	TGTGCCAGCCGGGACAGCACCTACGAGCAGTACTTC
TRBV6-5	TRBJ2-5	TRBD1	-	CASSLDRAKETQYF	TGTGCCAGCAGCCTCGACAGGGCGAAAGAGACCCAGTACTTC
TRBV11-3	TRBJ2-1	TRBD2	once	CASSRAGGRNNEQFF	TGTGCCAGCAGCCGGGCGGGAGGGCGGAACAATGAGCAGTTCTTC
TRBV7-6	TRBJ2-7	TRBD1	-	CASSLGQGVRSF	TGTGCCAGCAGCTTAGGACAGGGGGTGAGAAGCTTC
TRBV5-1	TRBJ2-5	-	-	CASSFEQGGQETQYF	TGCGCCAGCAGCTTTGAACAGGGTGGGCAAGAGACCCAGTACTTC
TRBV6-1	TRBJ2-7	TRBD1	once	CASSESGGSDEQYF	TGTGCCAGCAGTGAATCAGGGGGCAGCGACGAGCAGTACTTC
TRBV13	TRBJ2-7	TRBD2	-	CASSLAFPSGRPHQGEQYF	TGTGCCAGCAGCTTAGCGTTCCCTAGCGGGAGGCCCCATCAGGGGGAGCAGTACTTC
TRBV18	TRBJ1-3	-	-	CASSRDGNTIYF	TGTGCCAGCTCCCGGGATGGAAACACCATATATTTT
TRBV28	TRBJ2-1	TRBD2	many	CASSPRTSGSDEQFF	TGTGCCAGCAGTCCCCGGACTAGCGGGAGCGATGAGCAGTTCTTC
TRBV7-3	TRBJ1-6	TRBD1	many	CASSFTGANNSPLHF	TGTGCCAGCAGCTTTACAGGGGCCAATAATTCACCCCTCCACTTT
TRBV6-5	TRBJ2-7	TRBD2	-	CASSSGGSGSGEQYF	TGTGCCAGCAGCTCGGGGGGTAGCGGGAGTGGCGAGCAGTACTTC
TRBV11-2	TRBJ2-3	TRBD2	-	CASSFPSGGSTDTQYF	TGTGCCAGCAGCTTTCCGAGCGGGGGCAGCACAGATACGCAGTATTTT
TRBV30	TRBJ2-5	-	-	CASRPGPSETQYF	TGTGCCTCTCGTCCGGGTCCATCAGAGACCCAGTACTTC
TRBV11-3	TRBJ2-7	TRBD2	once	CASSSTTTSGEQYF	TGTGCCAGCAGCTCAACGACGACTAGCGGCGAGCAGTACTTC
TRBV5-1	TRBJ2-1	TRBD2	-	CASSSVTTLAGINEQFF	TGCGCCAGCAGCTCCGTTACCACCCTAGCGGGAATCAATGAGCAGTTCTTC
TRBV28	TRBJ1-1	-	-	CASSFPRDTEAFF	TGTGCCAGCAGTTTTCCCAGGGACACTGAAGCTTTCTTT